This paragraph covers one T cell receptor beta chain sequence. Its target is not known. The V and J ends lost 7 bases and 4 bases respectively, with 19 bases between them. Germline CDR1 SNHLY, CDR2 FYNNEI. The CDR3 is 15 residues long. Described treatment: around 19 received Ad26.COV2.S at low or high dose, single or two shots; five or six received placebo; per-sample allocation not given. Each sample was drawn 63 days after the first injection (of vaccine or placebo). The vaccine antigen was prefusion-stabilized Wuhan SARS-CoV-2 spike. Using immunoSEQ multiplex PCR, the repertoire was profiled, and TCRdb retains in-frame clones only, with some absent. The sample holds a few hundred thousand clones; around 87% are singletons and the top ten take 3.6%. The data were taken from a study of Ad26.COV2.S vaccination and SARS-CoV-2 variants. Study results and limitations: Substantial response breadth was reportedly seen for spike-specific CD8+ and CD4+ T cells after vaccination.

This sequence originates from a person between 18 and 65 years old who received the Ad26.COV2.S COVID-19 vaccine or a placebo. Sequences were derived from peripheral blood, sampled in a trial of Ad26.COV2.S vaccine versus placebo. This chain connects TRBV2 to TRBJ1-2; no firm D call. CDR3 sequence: CASTGRENSLYGYTF. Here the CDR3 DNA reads TGTGCCAGCACCGGGAGGGAGAACTCCCTCTATGGCTACACCTTC.